What follows are 14 T cell receptor beta chains derived from one specimen sequenced in a study of blood T cells in healthy people across ages. PCR was performed a second time for about 7 to 12 cycles using a sample-barcoded 5' primer and a J-beta primer mix. Each CDR3 protein is one row after TCRdb ran MiXCR on the 5' RACE reads. Of about 690,000 distinct CDR3 sequences listed, approximately 40% are singletons. Material: blood. These receptors originate from a man older than 75 in good health.

The rearrangement links TRBV21-1 to TRBJ2-1; the tabulated D call, TRBD1, remains unverified against the DNA. TRBV21-1 is labeled a pseudogene. CDR3 length equals 13 residues. The CDR3 coding sequence is TGTGCCAGTAGGGGGACAGGGGGCGAGGAGCAGTTCTTC. Translated, it gives CASRGTGGEEQFF.

This clonotype was seen only a few times. The chain links TRBV12-3 or TRBV12-4 to TRBJ2-1; 10 bases map to TRBD1. Germline trimming cut 8 bases from V and 5 bases from J; bases unmatched to any gene: 9. This CDR3 has 15 residues. The CDR3 DNA is TGTGCCAGCGTAACTCCGGGACAGGGGCACAATGAGCAGTTCTTC. Amino acids: CASVTPGQGHNEQFF.

This clonotype turned up a few times. This chain uses TRBV11-2 with TRBJ2-5; D tentatively reads TRBD1 or TRBD2 (6 bases each). Per the germline V gene, CDR1 is SGHAT and CDR2 is FQNNGV. CDR3 length: 16 amino acids. Trimming left V 7 bases short and J 2 bases short, with 20 bases between. CDR3 loop: CASTLEGGQGQETQYF. DNA of the CDR3: TGTGCCAGCACCTTGGAGGGGGGTCAGGGACAAGAGACCCAGTACTTC.

This clonotype is a singleton in its sample. This chain links TRBV7-8 with TRBJ2-4, with D perhaps matching TRBD2 (6 bases). The DNA end favors TRBJ2-7, so the J call may be wrong. Germline V lookup: CDR1 SGHVS, CDR2 FQNEAQ. This CDR3 has 14 residues. CDR3 amino acids: CASSARETNYEQYF. Written as DNA, the CDR3 is TGTGCCAGCAGCGCCCGGGAGACCAACTACGAGCAGTACTTC.

This chain uses TRBV6-2 or TRBV6-3 with TRBJ2-7; D may be TRBD2 (6 bases). The CDR3 is made up of 15 amino acids. Germline V CDR1 and CDR2: MNHEY, SVGEGT. V was clipped by 7 bases and J by 3 bases, with 19 bases between them. CDR3 loop: CASTNPGGAFYEQYF. The CDR3 DNA reads TGTGCCAGCACCAACCCCGGAGGGGCTTTCTACGAGCAGTACTTC.

This clonotype was detected a few times. The CDR3 sequence is CASSGTDNQPQHF. CDR3 sequence (DNA): TGTGCCAGCTCAGGGACAGACAATCAGCCCCAGCATTTT. V usage is TRBV18 and J usage is TRBJ1-5; 7 bases align to TRBD1. CDR3 length: 13 residues. J was trimmed by 3 bases and V by 5 bases; bases with no gene match: 1. Germline lookup yields CDR1 KGHSH and CDR2 LQKENI.

This clonotype was counted a few times. It may be a read error: a sequence one base away is much more abundant. V usage is TRBV7-2 and J usage is TRBJ1-1, with D maybe TRBD1 (6 bases). Germline loops: CDR1 SGHTA, CDR2 FQGNSA. This CDR3 has 14 amino acids. V lost 5 bases and J 5 bases, leaving 15 bases between the germline ends. In DNA, the CDR3 is TGTGCCAGCAGCGCACAGGGCCGAAGGACTGAAGCTTTCTTT. It codes for CASSAQGRRTEAFF.

This clonotype was observed at least ten times. The chain has TRBV4-3 and TRBJ2-3; D perhaps matches TRBD1 (6 bases). Trimming stripped 4 bases from V and 1 base from J, with 15 bases between. Germline lookup yields CDR1 LGHNA and CDR2 YSLEER. The CDR3 covers 16 residues. This CDR3 is CASSRGDEGGTDTQYF. CDR3 DNA sequence: TGCGCCAGCAGCCGAGGGGACGAGGGGGGCACAGATACGCAGTATTTT.

Comment on this clonotype: One base away lies a much larger clone, so this may be a sequencing read error. The J gene is TRBJ2-1, the V gene TRBV4-2; D uncertain. The J call is doubtful: the DNA matches TRBJ2-7 better. This CDR3 has 15 residues. Looked up from germline, CDR1 is LGHNA and CDR2 is YNFKEQ. Here the CDR3 DNA reads TGTGCCAGCACCCCCCGTGAATTCTCCTACAATGAGCAGTACTTC. Protein sequence: CASTPREFSYNEQYF.

This clonotype was observed a handful of times. CDR3 DNA: TGTGCCACCAGCAGAGATCGAGGGTGGCAAGAGACCCAGTACTTC. Amino acid sequence: CATSRDRGWQETQYF. This chain joins TRBV15 and TRBJ2-5, with D possibly matching TRBD2 (5 bases). V lost 0 bases and J lost 2, with 10 bases in between. The CDR3 contains 15 residues. Germline V CDR1 and CDR2: LNHNV, YYDKDF (reference sequence). The whole variable domain, remainder taken from reference TRBV15 and TRBJ2-5, is DAMVIQNPRYQVTQFGKPVTLSCSQTLNHNVMYWYQQKSSQAPKLLFHYYDKDFNNEADTPDNFQSRRPNTSFCFLDIRSPGLGDTAMYLCATSRDRGWQETQYFGPGTRLLVL.

This sequence joins TRBV4-3 and TRBJ1-4; D is perhaps TRBD1 (6 bases). Trimming took 6 bases from V and 5 from J, leaving 16 bases between them. From germline, CDR1 is LGHNA and CDR2 YSLEER. The CDR3 covers 15 residues. The CDR3 is CASSYGQGINEKLFF. CDR3 sequence (DNA): TGCGCCAGCAGTTATGGGCAGGGGATAAATGAAAAACTGTTTTTT.

The chain joins TRBV30 to TRBJ1-1; TRBD1 is a possible D gene (5 bases). Germline CDR1 GTSNPN, CDR2 SVGIG (reference sequence). V was shortened by 5 bases and J by 1 base, with 11 bases between the two germline ends. The CDR3 consists of 13 residues. CDR3 sequence: CAWDLRENTEAFF. In DNA, the CDR3 is TGTGCCTGGGACCTCAGGGAGAACACTGAAGCTTTCTTT.

This clonotype has only one observation. The J gene is TRBJ2-1, the V gene TRBV4-2, with 8 bases aligning to TRBD1. Looked up from germline, CDR1 is LGHNA and CDR2 is YNFKEQ. The V gene end was trimmed by 1 base and the J gene end by 8 bases; junction bases not matched to a gene: 10. The CDR3 is 16 residues long. This chain's CDR3 is CASSQAGAGGDYEQFF. The CDR3, as DNA: TGTGCCAGCAGCCAAGCCGGGGCAGGGGGCGACTATGAGCAGTTCTTC.

CDR3 DNA: TGCAGTGCTAGAGAGGTGGGAGTAGCGGGGGTGAGAGAGCAGTACTTC. The encoded protein is CSAREVGVAGVREQYF. V is TRBV20-1 and J is TRBJ2-7, with 9 bases aligning to TRBD2. After removal of 0 bases from V and 7 bases from J, the junction contained 13 bases not matched to a gene. Germline CDR1 reads DFQATT; CDR2 reads SNEGSKA (reference sequence). The CDR3 extends over 16 amino acids.